One and the same sample provided the 27 T cell receptor beta chains below, sequenced in a study of blood T cell repertoires in COVID-19 (dated by TCRdb to the early 2020s). Library preparation was by the immunoSEQ multiplex PCR assay. TCRdb took over this immuneACCESS table, retaining in-frame rearrangements with V and J assigned. Such tables are incomplete; in checked studies, under half of the missing clones stem from an unresolved V gene, and the remainder is unexplained. The sample data list about 110,000 clones, and approximately 80% of these were observed just once. The ten top clones hold under 5% of the sample. Sequencing was done on a sample of peripheral blood. These receptors came from a woman in her 70s with acute or convalescent COVID-19.

CDR3 DNA sequence: TGTGCCAGCAGCCCAATCCGGGACAGAGACAATGAGCAGTTCTTC. Amino acids: CASSPIRDRDNEQFF. The chain uses TRBV14 and TRBJ2-1; 7 bases map to TRBD1. The J segment lost 5 bases and the V segment lost 4 bases, leaving 8 bases of the junction unmatched. The CDR3 length is 15 residues. Germline assignment: CDR1 SGHDN and CDR2 FVKESK.

The genes are TRBV2 and TRBJ2-3, with a tentative D call TRBD2 (5 bases). The CDR3 is 15 residues long. Deletions cut 6 bases from V and 3 bases from J, with 16 bases between. Germline CDR1 SNHLY, CDR2 FYNNEI. CDR3 DNA sequence: TGTGCCAGCAGCCCGGTGGCGGGCGCTACAGATACGCAGTATTTT. Encoded protein: CASSPVAGATDTQYF.

V gene TRBV28 combines with J gene TRBJ1-6; TRBD1 matches 11 bases. The CDR3 contains 17 residues. CDR1 MDHEN and CDR2 SYDVKM come from the germline V gene. Unmatched junction bases numbered 6, after V lost 7 bases and J lost 1 base. The chain's CDR3 is CASTSDRGLSYNSPLHF. The CDR3 region has the DNA TGTGCCAGCACCTCGGACAGGGGGCTTTCCTATAATTCACCCCTCCACTTT.

V is TRBV4-2 and J is TRBJ2-3, with a tentative D call TRBD2 (6 bases). The CDR3 runs to 17 residues. The germline V gene has CDR1 LGHNA and CDR2 YNFKEQ. V lost 2 bases and J 2 bases, leaving 17 bases between the germline ends. The CDR3 spells CASSQYWGVGLTDTQYF. The CDR3 nucleotides read TGTGCCAGCAGCCAATATTGGGGGGTTGGGCTCACAGATACGCAGTATTTT.

The table lists this clone with a count of one. V and J are TRBV11-2 and TRBJ1-1, with 11 bases aligning to TRBD1. Trimming took 8 bases from V and 10 from J; bases not matched to a gene: 12. Germline V gene sequence: CDR1 SGHAT, CDR2 FQNNGV. This CDR3 has 14 amino acids. The CDR3 here is CASGTGGNLWGAFF. CDR3 bases: TGTGCCAGCGGGACAGGGGGGAATTTGTGGGGAGCTTTCTTT.

V is TRBV5-1 and J is TRBJ1-1; D gene unclear. Germline V gene sequence: CDR1 SGHRS, CDR2 YFSETQ. V was clipped by 5 bases and J by 0 bases, with 14 bases between them. The CDR3 length is 15 residues. In DNA form, the CDR3 reads TGCGCCAGCAGTGGCGGGTGGCAGATGAACACTGAAGCTTTCTTT. Translated: CASSGGWQMNTEAFF.

The sample holds a few counts of this clone. The chain employs TRBV29-1 and TRBJ1-2, with D perhaps matching TRBD1 (6 bases). The CDR3 spans 13 residues. The V end was cut by 3 bases, the J end by 4 bases, with 12 bases between. Germline V CDR1 and CDR2: SQVTM, ANQGSEA. DNA of the CDR3: TGCAGCGTTGATGTGGGGACAACCTATGGCTACACCTTC. This translates into CSVDVGTTYGYTF.

The chain uses TRBV5-1 and TRBJ2-3; a weak D match, TRBD1 (6 bases). Germline values: CDR1 SGHRS, CDR2 YFSETQ. This CDR3 comprises 15 residues. Deletions cut 2 bases from V and 1 base from J, with 11 bases between. CDR3 sequence: CASSFRAGGTDTQYF. The DNA for the CDR3 is TGCGCCAGCAGCTTCCGGGCAGGGGGCACAGATACGCAGTATTTT.

This rearrangement joins TRBV12-5 to TRBJ2-2; 8 bases agree with TRBD1. V lost 0 bases, J lost 1 base, and 4 bases stayed unmatched. The CDR3 is made up of 17 amino acids. The V gene's germline CDR1 is LGHNT and CDR2 FRNRAP. CDR3 region: CASGLVTGGRNTGELFF. The CDR3 bases are TGTGCTAGTGGTTTGGTCACAGGGGGGAGGAACACCGGGGAGCTGTTTTTT.

The V call is TRBV9, the J call TRBJ2-1; D is possibly TRBD2 (5 bases). The CDR3 length is 15 residues. The germline CDR1 and CDR2 sequences are SGDLS and YYNGEE. V lost 4 bases and J lost 4, with 15 bases in between. CDR3: CASSPTRIPYNEQFF. The CDR3 DNA follows: TGTGCCAGCAGCCCTACTAGGATTCCATACAATGAGCAGTTCTTC.

The chain joins TRBV10-3 to TRBJ2-7, with TRBD2 matching 8 bases. V lost 10 bases and J lost 1; bases outside the gene matches: 3. The germline CDR1 and CDR2 sequences are ENHRY and SYGVKD. The CDR3 extends over 12 amino acids. CDR3 bases: TGTGCCACAGCGGGAGAGTCCTACGAGCAGTACTTC. It is translated as CATAGESYEQYF.

This clone was observed a few times. V usage is TRBV3-1 (or the pseudogene TRBV3-2) and J usage is TRBJ2-2; D is perhaps TRBD2 (5 bases). The CDR3 extends over 16 amino acids. Deletions cut 5 bases from V and 2 bases from J, with 15 bases between. Germline V gene sequence: CDR1 LGHDT, CDR2 YNNKEL (reference sequence). CDR3 bases: TGTGCCAGCAGCTCTTTAGGACTGAAAAACACCGGGGAGCTGTTTTTT. Its translation: CASSSLGLKNTGELFF.

This chain joins TRBV29-1 and TRBJ2-2, with D maybe TRBD2 (5 bases). The CDR3 covers 15 residues. V lost 1 base and J 0 bases, leaving 9 bases between the germline ends. The germline V gene has CDR1 SQVTM and CDR2 ANQGSEA. The CDR3 reads CSVEGGVSNTGELFF. The CDR3 bases are TGCAGCGTTGAAGGGGGAGTCTCGAACACCGGGGAGCTGTTTTTT.

The chain has TRBV4-3 and TRBJ1-6; possible D gene TRBD1, 5 bases. The V end was cut by 4 bases, the J end by 7 bases, with 11 bases between. Germline CDR1 is LGHNA and CDR2 is YSLEER. CDR3 length equals 14 residues. CDR3 in DNA: TGCGCCAGCAGCCTTCCGGGACTGAATTCACCCCTCCACTTT. Translating it yields CASSLPGLNSPLHF.

In nucleotides, the CDR3 is TGTGCCAGCAGTCCAAACGGGGAGACCCAGTACTTC. Amino acids: CASSPNGETQYF. The genes are TRBV3-1 (or the pseudogene TRBV3-2) and TRBJ2-5, with D unresolved. This CDR3 region has 12 residues. The V end was cut by 6 bases, the J end by 5 bases, with 10 bases between. Germline values: CDR1 LGHDT, CDR2 YNNKEL (reference sequence).

This chain links TRBV27 with TRBJ1-1, with D hard to call. Trimming pared 1 base from V and 3 bases from J, leaving 9 bases between. Germline loops: CDR1 MNHEY, CDR2 SMNVEV (reference sequence). The CDR3 sequence is 14 residues long. The CDR3: CASSLYGEDTEAFF. CDR3 in DNA: TGTGCCAGCAGTTTATACGGGGAGGACACTGAAGCTTTCTTT.

The chain combines TRBV6-5 with TRBJ1-4; D unclear. V dropped 2 bases and J dropped 5 bases, with 6 bases sitting between them. Per germline, CDR1 MNHEY and CDR2 SVGAGI. This CDR3 is 13 amino acids long. CDR3 coding DNA: TGTGCCAGCAGTTACCGCGGGAATGAAAAACTGTTTTTT. Amino acid sequence: CASSYRGNEKLFF.

The CDR3 nucleotides are TGTGCCAGCTCACCACTCCGAGGACAGGGGCCTAACACCGGGGAGCTGTTTTTT. Translating it yields CASSPLRGQGPNTGELFF. The V call is TRBV18, the J call TRBJ2-2; 9 positions match TRBD1. The CDR3 extends over 18 amino acids. Germline V gene sequence: CDR1 KGHSH, CDR2 LQKENI. Trimming took 1 base from V and 2 from J; bases not matched to a gene: 8.

This sequence joins TRBV6-5 and TRBJ2-7; 11 bases are a match to TRBD2. CDR3 length: 15 amino acids. Trimming cost V 6 bases and J 3 bases; bases outside gene matches: 7. The V gene's germline CDR1 is MNHEY and CDR2 SVGAGI. CDR3 sequence (DNA): TGTGCCAGCAGGACCGGGACTAGCGGAAACTACGAGCAGTACTTC. It encodes CASRTGTSGNYEQYF.

The chain couples TRBV5-1 to TRBJ2-1; 12 nucleotides align to TRBD2. There are 16 residues in the CDR3. Losses at the gene ends were 5 bases for V and 5 bases for J; bases not matched to a gene: 8. Looked up from germline, CDR1 is SGHRS and CDR2 is YFSETQ. Written as DNA, the CDR3 is TGCGCCAGCAGTGGCCGGACTAGCGGGACCCACAATGAGCAGTTCTTC. Translating gives CASSGRTSGTHNEQFF.

V and J are TRBV6-2 or TRBV6-3 and TRBJ1-5; TRBD1 might be the D (5 bases). This CDR3 is 15 amino acids long. The V gene lost 2 bases and the J gene lost 2 bases, with 10 bases spanning the gap. Germline loops: CDR1 MNHEY, CDR2 SVGEGT. CDR3 sequence (DNA): TGTGCCAGCAGTTACGGAGGGGCAGGCAATCAGCCCCAGCATTTT. It translates to CASSYGGAGNQPQHF.

Here the CDR3 reads CASSSGQGEYGVGYTF. CDR3 nucleotides: TGCGCCAGCAGCTCGGGACAGGGAGAATATGGTGTCGGCTACACCTTC. The chain joins TRBV5-1 to TRBJ1-2; 9 bases match TRBD1. This CDR3 is 16 amino acids long. CDR1 and CDR2 from the germline V gene are SGHRS and YFSETQ. J lost 8 bases, V lost 3 bases, and 14 bases had no gene match. Looking up the rest from reference TRBV5-1 and TRBJ1-2 gives the full variable domain: KAGVTQTPRYLIKTRGQQVTLSCSPISGHRSVSWYQQTPGQGLQFLFEYFSETQRNKGNFPGRFSGRQFSNSRSEMNVSTLELGDSALYLCASSSGQGEYGVGYTFGSGTRLTVV.

J is TRBJ2-7 and V is TRBV7-6; D gene uncertain. Looked up from germline, CDR1 is SGHVS and CDR2 is FNYEAQ. This CDR3 spans 13 amino acids. Trimming shortened V by 1 base and J by 2 bases, and 6 bases separated the two germline ends. The CDR3 DNA is TGTGCCAGCAGCTTAGGAGTTACCTACGAGCAGTACTTC. It specifies CASSLGVTYEQYF.

J is TRBJ2-3 and V is TRBV28; D is undetermined. Between the trimmed V and J ends, which lost 10 bases and 1 base, there was a span of 6 bases. Germline CDR1 reads MDHEN; CDR2 reads SYDVKM. There are 11 residues in the CDR3. The CDR3 protein is CATSGTDTQYF. The CDR3 coding sequence is TGTGCCACCTCGGGCACAGATACGCAGTATTTT. Full variable domain (missing parts from reference TRBV28 and TRBJ2-3): DVKVTQSSRYLVKRTGEKVFLECVQDMDHENMFWYRQDPGLGLRLIYFSYDVKMKEKGDIPEGYSVSREKKERFSLILESASTNQTSMYLCATSGTDTQYFGPGTRLTVL.

The J gene is TRBJ2-7, the V gene TRBV5-5; 8 bases fit TRBD1. The CDR3 contains 16 residues. CDR1 is SGHKS and CDR2 is YYEKEE in the germline V gene (reference sequence). V trimming: 3 bases; J trimming: 0 bases; junction bases outside the gene matches: 8. Here the CDR3 reads CASSSQGGGISYEQYF. The CDR3 nucleotides read TGTGCCAGCAGCTCACAGGGGGGAGGAATCTCCTACGAGCAGTACTTC.

The chain joins TRBV6-6 to TRBJ1-4, with 7 bases aligning to TRBD1. CDR3 size: 14 residues. V shed 6 bases and J 8 bases; nucleotides not matched to a gene: 9. Germline V gene sequence: CDR1 MNHNY, CDR2 SVGAGI (reference sequence). DNA of the CDR3: TGTGCCAGCAGACCTGACAGGGATGGAGAAAAACTGTTTTTT. It encodes CASRPDRDGEKLFF.

This chain uses TRBV7-2 with TRBJ1-2, with TRBD1 identical over 7 bases. Germline CDR1 is SGHTA and CDR2 is FQGNSA. Trimming at V came to 5 bases and at J to 6 bases, leaving 15 bases not matched to a gene. CDR3 length: 16 residues. Here the CDR3 reads CASSPRTGLMVDGYTF. The DNA of the CDR3 is TGTGCCAGCAGCCCCCGGACAGGACTAATGGTGGATGGCTACACCTTC.